This TCR beta chain was identified during a study of control samples from healthy donors and cancer patients. This CDR3 has 14 amino acids. Germline V gives CDR1 LGHDT, CDR2 YNNKEL (reference sequence). V was clipped by 1 base and J by 4 bases, with 10 bases between them. Assay used: immunoSEQ multiplex PCR; TCRdb lists only in-frame clones, some missing. This sample has 55,000 to 70,000 clones, with around 91% found just once. This clone was detected a few times. The clonotype originates from a man aged 60-69 years with colorectal cancer. The specimen was PBMCs. The chain carries TRBV3-1 (or the pseudogene TRBV3-2) and TRBJ1-1; D possibly corresponds to TRBD1 (5 bases). CDR3 in DNA: TGTGCCAGCAGCCAAGGCGGGGGGACCACTGAAGCTTTCTTT. It yields the protein CASSQGGGTTEAFF.